This record looks at one TCR beta chain sequence and its context. This entry belongs to a study of blood T cell repertoires in COVID-19. As handled by the study authors: Estimated nucleated cell counts came from reference gene primer amplification. Profiling relied on immunoSEQ multiplex PCR, and the TCRdb table lists in-frame clones only, not all of them. For V, J and clone size, that table is used; D and trimming come from the DNA. The sample includes more than 150,000 clones, roughly 87% of them seen just once. The length of the CDR3 is 18 residues. Germline V CDR1 and CDR2: SGHAT, FQNNGV. V was shortened by 5 bases and J by 0 bases, with 20 bases between the two germline ends.

The source is a middle-aged woman with acute or convalescent COVID-19. The rearrangement links TRBV11-2 to TRBJ2-1; D call uncertain. Input material: peripheral blood. CDR3 protein: CASSARKWSISSYNEQFF. The CDR3 region has the DNA TGTGCCAGCAGCGCACGGAAATGGAGCATAAGCTCCTACAATGAGCAGTTCTTC.